A selection of T cell receptor beta chains follows, all from one sample in a study of a mutant IDH1 vaccine in newly diagnosed glioma. Assay: immunoSEQ multiplex PCR; the TCRdb copy retains only in-frame clones and omits some. The sample carries 30,000 to 35,000 clones, about three quarters recorded once. Sample: peripheral blood mononuclear cells (PBMCs), taken from a glioma patient treated with radiotherapy, temozolomide or both. These receptors originate from a man between 45 and 60 years old with glioma. Some clones in this sample may be carry-over from other donors' samples. CDR3s include the opening cysteine and the closing phenylalanine or tryptophan. Each record gives: J gene, clone size, V gene, CDR3 protein. The size entry is marked missing in some rows and otherwise reads once, few, many or a size class.

TRBJ2-2,.,TRBV19,CASSLASTGELFF
TRBJ2-2,once,TRBV2,CASWGLWETGELFF
TRBJ2-3,.,TRBV29-1,CSVVLAGSGDTQYF
TRBJ1-5,.,TRBV5-1,CASSLGRDQPQHF
TRBJ2-2,.,TRBV4-1,CASSQVTSADTGELFF
TRBJ2-5,few,TRBV6-5,CATSEGFGETQYF
TRBJ2-7,.,TRBV5-4,CASSPSGRASYEQYF
TRBJ1-1,.,TRBV6-5,CASSYSIGTANTEAFF
TRBJ2-7,once,TRBV28,CASSLRTDEQYF
TRBJ2-2,.,TRBV2,CASRRGGQGWPGELFF
TRBJ2-1,.,TRBV6-5,CASSSSLAGAPLEQFF
TRBJ2-7,.,TRBV11-2,CASSSGQLNSIEQYF
TRBJ2-1,.,TRBV6-1,CASPRDRGPNEQFF
TRBJ1-2,.,TRBV10-3,CAISGLDREGGYTF
TRBJ1-5,.,TRBV27,CASSDGQGAGQPQHF
TRBJ1-1,.,TRBV6-1,CASSGRTARGSNTEAFF
TRBJ1-2,few,TRBV19,CASSIDGGYGYTF
TRBJ2-2,.,TRBV7-9,CASSLASGELFF
TRBJ1-5,.,TRBV28,CASSPSPPRSNQPQHF
.,.,TRBV10-3,CAITQTTKGYEQYF
TRBJ1-5,.,TRBV28,CASSLTTGTAQGPQHF
TRBJ2-1,.,TRBV6-1,CASSEVVIEGDNEQFF
TRBJ1-2,.,TRBV10-3,CAISERSGDYGYTF
TRBJ1-2,.,TRBV2,CASAISRGRYGYTF
TRBJ2-6,large,TRBV19,CASSIPDSGANVLTF
TRBJ2-5,.,TRBV2,CANSRDVEETQYF
TRBJ1-1,.,TRBV7-9,CASSPGLNTEAFF
TRBJ2-5,.,TRBV7-9,CASSRGKGSGETQYF
TRBJ1-5,.,TRBV7-2,CASSLGTRQPQHF
TRBJ2-5,.,TRBV4-1,CASSQGGGQETQYF
TRBJ2-5,.,TRBV7-9,CASSPTLSVETQYF
TRBJ2-3,.,TRBV7-9,CASSPASTDTQYF
TRBJ1-1,.,TRBV7-9,CASSSPTGGSTEAFF
TRBJ1-1,.,TRBV2,CASSGDGRNTEAFF
TRBJ2-6,.,TRBV15,CATSTGNSGANVLTF
TRBJ1-1,.,TRBV7-8,CASPRRANTEAFF
TRBJ1-6,.,TRBV7-2,CASSPQGVSPLHF
TRBJ2-1,.,TRBV7-2,CASSSTSGRNEQFF
TRBJ2-5,.,TRBV2,CASSVPGEETQYF
TRBJ2-1,.,TRBV5-1,CASSIQGNEQFF
TRBJ2-1,.,TRBV18,CASSPQLKYSYNEQFF
TRBJ2-6,.,TRBV19,CASRDRGLSGANVLTF
TRBJ2-3,.,TRBV18,CASSPLPKLRTGNGADTQYF
TRBJ2-7,.,TRBV4-1,CASSQGSGTSEYYEQYF
TRBJ1-1,.,TRBV7-9,CASSLGTEAFF
TRBJ2-5,.,TRBV7-8,CASSPDRRETQYF